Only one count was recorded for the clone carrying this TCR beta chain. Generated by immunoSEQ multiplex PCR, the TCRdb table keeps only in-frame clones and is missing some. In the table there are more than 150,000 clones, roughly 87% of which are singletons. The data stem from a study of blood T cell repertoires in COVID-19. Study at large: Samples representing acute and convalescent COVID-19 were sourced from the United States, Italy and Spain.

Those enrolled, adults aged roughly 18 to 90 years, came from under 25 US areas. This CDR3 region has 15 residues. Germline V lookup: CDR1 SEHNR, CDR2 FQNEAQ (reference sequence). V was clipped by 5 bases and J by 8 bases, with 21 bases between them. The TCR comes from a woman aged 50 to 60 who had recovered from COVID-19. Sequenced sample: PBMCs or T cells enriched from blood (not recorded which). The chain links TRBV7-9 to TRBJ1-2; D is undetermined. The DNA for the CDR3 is TGTGCCAGCAGCCCTATCGATGTGGAGGTGTTCGGCTACACCTTC. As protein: CASSPIDVEVFGYTF.